The 3 T cell receptor beta chains below were found in one sample sequenced in a study of OX40 agonist ivuxolimab in advanced cancers. Sequenced by immunoSEQ multiplex PCR; TCRdb stores in-frame clones only, minus some. This repertoire shows approximately 32,000 clones, roughly 87% found once; its top ten account for 58%. The sequencing here drew on CD4+ or CD8+ T cells sorted from blood, taken in a trial of the OX40 agonist ivuxolimab. These receptors all stem from an adult with an advanced solid tumor such as melanoma, head and neck, liver or kidney cancer.

The chain joins TRBV27 to TRBJ2-7; 8 nucleotides line up with TRBD1. The V segment lost 6 bases and the J segment 0 bases; nucleotides outside the gene matches: 4. This CDR3 spans 14 amino acids. The V gene's germline CDR1 is MNHEY and CDR2 SMNVEV (reference sequence). Here the CDR3 DNA reads TGTGCCAGCAGAAAGGACAGGGCCTCCTACGAGCAGTACTTC. Translated, it gives CASRKDRASYEQYF.

The V gene is TRBV6-5, the J gene TRBJ1-3; a possible D gene is TRBD1 (5 bases). CDR3 size: 11 residues. Deletions cut 10 bases from V and 5 bases from J, with 9 bases between. Germline CDR1 and CDR2: MNHEY and SVGAGI. This CDR3 is CATRGRNTIYF. The CDR3 DNA is TGTGCCACCCGGGGCCGAAACACCATATATTTT.

The chain joins TRBV28 to TRBJ2-6; maybe TRBD2 (5 bases). CDR1 is MDHEN and CDR2 is SYDVKM in the germline V gene. This CDR3 has 16 residues. V shed 6 bases and J shed 5 bases, with 17 bases lying between them. This CDR3 is CASRTTITQRANVLTF. The CDR3 bases are TGTGCCAGCAGGACTACGATAACCCAGAGGGCCAACGTCCTGACTTTC.